One and the same sample provided the 4 T cell receptor beta chains below, sequenced in a study of T cells in Graves' hyperthyroidism and ophthalmopathy. Amplification yielded TCR beta CDR3 regions, with RNA transcripts as the source. With the HTBI primer set, the TCR CDR3 went through a first round of RT-PCR. In TCRdb, the multiplex PCR reads were re-called with MiXCR into one record per CDR3 protein. Found here are roughly 600,000 distinct CDR3 sequences, about 14% of them singletons; the top ten hold roughly an eighth. The specimen was blood. The receptors originated from a woman between 50 and 59 years old with Graves' ophthalmopathy.

This clonotype was seen only a few times. The rearrangement joins TRBV20-1 to TRBJ2-7, with D perhaps being TRBD1 or TRBD2 (5 bases each). The CDR3 is made up of 12 amino acids. V was pared by 5 bases and J by 5 bases, with 13 bases between. CDR1 is DFQATT and CDR2 is SNEGSKA in the germline V gene (reference sequence). This CDR3 reads CSAGPGPNEQYF. CDR3 DNA: TGCAGTGCTGGACCGGGACCCAACGAGCAGTACTTC.

This clonotype was observed at least ten times. The rearrangement joins TRBV28 to TRBJ2-7, with 14 bases fitting TRBD2. Germline CDR1 MDHEN, CDR2 SYDVKM. The ends lost 10 bases at V and 4 bases at J; junction bases unmatched: 15. The CDR3 sequence is 17 residues long. The CDR3 sequence is CATKPPGLAGEGYEQYF. In DNA, the CDR3 is TGTGCCACCAAACCACCGGGACTAGCGGGAGAGGGGTACGAGCAGTACTTC.

The rearrangement uses TRBV10-3 and TRBJ2-7; the D is unclear. Between the trimmed V and J ends, which lost 2 bases and 3 bases, there was a span of 5 bases. Germline V gene data show CDR1 as ENHRY and CDR2 as SYGVKD. The CDR3 is 12 amino acids. CDR3 bases: TGTGCCATCAGTGAGGTCCTCTACGAGCAGTACTTC. This sequence encodes CAISEVLYEQYF.

The chain couples TRBV18 to TRBJ1-3; perhaps TRBD1 as D (6 bases). CDR1 and CDR2 from the germline V gene are KGHSH and LQKENI. This CDR3 spans 14 amino acids. Between the trimmed V and J ends, which lost 4 bases and 0 bases, there was a span of 7 bases. In nucleotides, the CDR3 is TGTGCCAGCTCACGGGACACCTCTGGAAACACCATATATTTT. Its protein is CASSRDTSGNTIYF.